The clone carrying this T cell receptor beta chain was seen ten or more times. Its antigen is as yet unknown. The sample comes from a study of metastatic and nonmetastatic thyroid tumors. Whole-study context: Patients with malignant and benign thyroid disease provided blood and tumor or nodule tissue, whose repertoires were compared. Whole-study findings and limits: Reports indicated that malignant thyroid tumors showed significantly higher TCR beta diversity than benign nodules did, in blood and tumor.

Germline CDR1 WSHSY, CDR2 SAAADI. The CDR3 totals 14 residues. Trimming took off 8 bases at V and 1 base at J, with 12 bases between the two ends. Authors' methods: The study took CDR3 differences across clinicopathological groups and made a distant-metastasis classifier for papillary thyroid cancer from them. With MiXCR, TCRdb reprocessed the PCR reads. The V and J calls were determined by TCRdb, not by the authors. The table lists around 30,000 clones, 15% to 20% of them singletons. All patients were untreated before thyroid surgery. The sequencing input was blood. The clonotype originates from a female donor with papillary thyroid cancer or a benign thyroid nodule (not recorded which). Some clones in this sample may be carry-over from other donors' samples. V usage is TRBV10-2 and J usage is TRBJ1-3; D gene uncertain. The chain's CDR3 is CASRQAGSGNTIYF. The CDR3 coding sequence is TGCGCCAGCCGCCAAGCGGGATCTGGAAACACCATATATTTT.